This T cell receptor beta chain was retrieved from a study of blood T cell repertoires in COVID-19. Across the study: The cDNA or gDNA used as material had been derived from T cells, B-cell-depleted T cells, or PBMCs.

Libraries were prepared by immunoSEQ multiplex PCR; TCRdb keeps only in-frame clonotypes and omits some of them. The table records 250,000 to 300,000 clones, roughly nine tenths of them present only once. CDR1 is GTSNPN, CDR2 SVGIG, per germline (reference sequence). The CDR3 has 14 residues. V dropped 5 bases and J dropped 4 bases, with 15 bases sitting between them. Adults between about 18 and 95 years of age took part from approximately 24 US areas. The chain employs TRBV30 and TRBJ1-5; D is possibly TRBD1 (5 bases). The sequence derives from a human donor in a cohort exposed to, infected with or recovered from COVID-19 (not recorded which). The donor label of this sample is uncertain. What was sequenced was PBMCs or T cells enriched from blood (not recorded which). The CDR3 protein is CAWGSGMANQPQHF. Here the CDR3 DNA reads TGTGCCTGGGGGTCAGGGATGGCAAATCAGCCCCAGCATTTT.